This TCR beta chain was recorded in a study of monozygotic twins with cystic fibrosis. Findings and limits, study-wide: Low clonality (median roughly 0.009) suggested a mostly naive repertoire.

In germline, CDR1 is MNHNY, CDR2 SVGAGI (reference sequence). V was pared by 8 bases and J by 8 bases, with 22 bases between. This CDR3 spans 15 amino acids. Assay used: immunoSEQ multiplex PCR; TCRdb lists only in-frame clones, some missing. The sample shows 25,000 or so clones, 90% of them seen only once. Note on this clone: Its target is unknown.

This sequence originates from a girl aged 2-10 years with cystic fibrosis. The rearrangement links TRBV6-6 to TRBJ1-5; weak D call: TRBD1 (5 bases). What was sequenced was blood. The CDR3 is CASGFSHGGREPQHF. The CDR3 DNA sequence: TGTGCCAGCGGGTTTTCTCACGGGGGACGAGAGCCCCAGCATTTT.